Listed below are T cell receptor beta chains from one sample, sequenced in a study of T cells in Graves' hyperthyroidism and ophthalmopathy. Each CDR3 protein gets one entry after TCRdb re-called the multiplex PCR reads with MiXCR. The data show about 620,000 distinct CDR3 sequences, around 16% seen once. Sequencing used blood. The receptors originated from a woman in her 30s with Graves' hyperthyroidism. Both conserved end residues are part of each CDR3. The size field is filled for only some rows; it gives once, few, many or a size class.

V | size | CDR3
TRBV9 | - | CASSVVPASRGYTF
TRBV9 | - | CASSAGLAGIDTQYF
TRBV30 | many | CALGQMNTEAFF
TRBV7-2 | - | CASGFWETEAFF
TRBV20-1 | many | CSARETGLLAKNIQYF
TRBV11-2 | many | CASSLVGTSGHNEQFF
TRBV19 | few | CASSIGRTEQYF
TRBV29-1 | many | CSVQDGEAFF
TRBV28 | many | CASSGRLAGDVEQYF
TRBV28 | many | CASSLIRYNEQFF
TRBV7-6 | many | CASSLGVSGSPLHF
TRBV18 | - | CASSPGLGTSGYEQYF
TRBV27 | few | CASSPPGLRFYGQYF
TRBV5-1 | few | CASSLMPGSYEQYF
TRBV2 | - | CASRRLAVLVQQYF
TRBV4-2 | few | CASSPGTAPYGYTF
TRBV29-1 | - | CSVVMRGGSYNEQFF
TRBV5-1 | - | CASSLAITESTSTDTQYF
TRBV28 | - | CASSSSNGNTTYF
TRBV7-2 | many | CASSLLQGLETQYF
TRBV7-9 | many | CASSPPVDSSASYNEQFF
TRBV7-8 | few | CASSFVGGTMGETQYF
TRBV24-1 | few | CATSDLSLSDTDTQYF
TRBV30 | many | CAWSPPGQGSYGYTF
TRBV29-1 | - | CSVTQGITKAFF
TRBV20-1 | many | CSALGQGMGYEQYF
TRBV2 | many | CASLTLLAGETDTQYF
TRBV4-1 | - | CASSPWGNSYNEQFF
TRBV28 | few | CASSLSTGLAKNIQYF
TRBV20-1 | - | CSARQGSNSNQPQHF
TRBV7-3 | - | CASSRSLAGGLGRQYF
TRBV4-1 | - | CASSITSGEAGDTQYF
TRBV6-1 | once | CASSEGVTYNEQFF
TRBV27 | many | CASRVSGAGNTEAFF
TRBV30 | many | CAWSGTDNQPQHF
TRBV7-3 | few | CASSRTTGANTGELFF
TRBV20-1 | few | CSARGGTGMNTEAFF
TRBV4-1 | few | CASSQDSLGGTEAFF
TRBV5-5 | many | CASSLIGHSSYNEQFF
TRBV29-1 | - | CSVEDQERAGNTIYF
TRBV15 | few | CATSAREGDTQYF
TRBV7-8 | - | CASSSILTGHGYTF
TRBV15 | - | CATSGGTSGITDTQYF
TRBV5-1 | many | CTSRSLYEQYF
TRBV2 | many | CASSAVRGGAQYF